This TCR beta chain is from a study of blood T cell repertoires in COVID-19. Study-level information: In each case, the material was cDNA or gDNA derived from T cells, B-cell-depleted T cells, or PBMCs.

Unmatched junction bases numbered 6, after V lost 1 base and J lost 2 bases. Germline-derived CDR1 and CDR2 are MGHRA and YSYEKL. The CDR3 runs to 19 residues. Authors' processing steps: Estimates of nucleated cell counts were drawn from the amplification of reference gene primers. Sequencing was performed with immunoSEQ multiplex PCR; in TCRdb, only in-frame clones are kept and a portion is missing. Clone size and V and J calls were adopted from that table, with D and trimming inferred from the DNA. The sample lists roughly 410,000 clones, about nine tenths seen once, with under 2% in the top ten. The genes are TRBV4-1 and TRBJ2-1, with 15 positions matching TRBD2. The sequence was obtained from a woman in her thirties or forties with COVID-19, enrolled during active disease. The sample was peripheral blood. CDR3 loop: CASSQVRTSGRVPYNEQFF. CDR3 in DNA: TGCGCCAGCAGCCAAGTGAGGACTAGCGGGAGGGTACCCTACAATGAGCAGTTCTTC.